The clone carrying this TCR beta chain was seen repeatedly, ten times or more. CDR1 is MDHEN, CDR2 SYDVKM, per germline. The CDR3 is made up of 11 amino acids. V lost 6 bases to trimming and J lost 4 bases, with 7 bases between them. This sample stems from a study of T cells after yellow fever vaccination. MiXCR was run by TCRdb on the 5' RACE reads, yielding one entry per CDR3 protein. The sample carries around 350,000 distinct CDR3 sequences, under 7.5% recorded once. The sequence was collected from a man aged 25-40 years who received the YFV17D yellow fever vaccine. Sequenced here: PBMCs, sampled 5 days after the yellow fever booster vaccination. The chain recombines TRBV28 with TRBJ2-7; D is ambiguous. The CDR3 bases are TGTGCCAGCAGCGATCGGTACGAGCAGTACTTC. Its protein is CASSDRYEQYF.